This TCR beta chain was profiled in a study of Graves' ophthalmopathy and Graves' hyperthyroidism. CDR3 regions of TCR beta were amplified from RNA transcripts. HTBI-primed first-round RT-PCR preceded second-round multiplex PCR. TCRdb re-called the multiplex PCR reads with MiXCR, one entry per CDR3 protein. There are hundreds of thousands of distinct CDR3 sequences in the sample; over 40% occur only once, and more than 2.5% lies in the top ten. Trimming pared 2 bases from V and 7 bases from J, leaving 11 bases between. Per germline, CDR1 SNHLY and CDR2 FYNNEI. This CDR3 contains 14 residues. Other autoimmune diseases, uncontrolled infections, pregnancy and lactation each led to patient exclusion. Fresh peripheral blood (around 10 ml) yielded the PBMCs.

The sample comprised peripheral blood. This sequence originates from an adult man with Graves' ophthalmopathy. The chain carries TRBV2 and TRBJ2-2; D is perhaps TRBD2 (6 bases). CDR3 nucleotide sequence: TGTGCCAGCAGTGAATGGCCGACTAGCGGGGAGCTGTTTTTT. Its protein is CASSEWPTSGELFF.